This TCR beta chain was sequenced during a study of T cells in Graves' hyperthyroidism and ophthalmopathy. This clonotype came up many times. TCR beta CDR3 sequences were amplified from RNA transcripts. During a first-round RT-PCR of the TCR CDR3, the HTBI primer set was used. TCRdb independently ran MiXCR on the multiplex PCR reads; one entry per CDR3 protein. The table includes 500,000 to 700,000 distinct CDR3 sequences, 16% detected once. The CDR3 covers 15 residues. Germline V gives CDR1 LGHDT, CDR2 YNNKEL (reference sequence). J lost 4 bases, V lost 0 bases, and 4 bases had no gene match. Sequencing was carried out using blood. This receptor was obtained from a woman aged 18-29 years with Graves' hyperthyroidism. The chain uses TRBV3-1 and TRBJ2-5, with TRBD1 matching 8 bases. This CDR3 is CASSQEVGQGETQYF. The CDR3 bases are TGTGCCAGCAGCCAAGAAGTCGGACAGGGAGAGACCCAGTACTTC.